This section outlines one T cell receptor (beta chain) sequence together with its context. Its antigen is currently unknown. The data belong to a study of regulatory T cells in long-lasting Graves disease. Looking at the study overall: Over 5 years on antithyroid drugs plus positive TSH receptor antibodies marked Graves' disease as persistent. Overall study results and limits: Patients with persistent Graves' had lower TCR diversity than newly diagnosed patients. Study of thyroid tissue was not done, with only peripheral blood studied. With persistent disease, TRBV28, TRBJ1-2 and TRBJ2-5 were the favored segments.

Germline V gene sequence: CDR1 MNHEY, CDR2 SVGEGT. V lost 2 bases and J lost 0, with 11 bases in between. There are 17 residues in the CDR3. Time point indicated: persistent/refractory GD, antithyroid drugs over 5 years with positive TRAb. PBMCs provided the RNA from which the TCR library was made. Researchers made TCR beta libraries by using iRepertoire HTBI primers and running Arm-PCR on CDR3 regions. From the multiplex PCR reads, TCRdb called clonotypes with MiXCR, one entry per CDR3 protein. Of about 660,000 distinct CDR3 sequences listed, around 30% are singletons. This TCR was recovered from a female donor with Graves disease. The chain couples TRBV6-2 or TRBV6-3 to TRBJ1-6; D possibly corresponds to TRBD1 (5 bases). Here the sequenced sample was peripheral blood mononuclear cells (PBMCs), taken when the disease was refractory, from a patient treated with antithyroid drugs. The CDR3 reads CASSYVAGSSYNSPLHF. In nucleotides, the CDR3 is TGTGCCAGCAGTTACGTGGCAGGGAGCTCCTATAATTCACCCCTCCACTTT.